One and the same sample provided the 6 T cell receptor beta chains below, sequenced in a study of tumor-infiltrating lymphocytes in primary liver carcinoma. A primer matching the constant region was used to make TCR beta cDNA from approximately 520 ng of total RNA. Slightly modified ARM-PCR with three nested multiplex PCR rounds yielded TCR beta libraries. The first two PCR rounds used TRBV1-TRBV30 forward primers with a C-beta reverse primer, 9 to 11 cycles each. TCRdb re-derived calls from the multiplex PCR reads in MiXCR, one entry per CDR3 protein. The repertoire holds some 55,000 distinct CDR3 sequences, with 60% to 75% as singletons. Total RNA and DNA came together from about 19-30 mg of bulk tissue without cell sorting. Sequenced sample: liver tumor tissue from sampling region 2. Stated subset: tumor region T2, inferior pole. The receptor source for this set is a man aged 35-49 years with primary liver carcinoma and hepatitis B virus infection.

On this clonotype: The CDR3 ends on some other residue instead of the conserved phenylalanine or tryptophan, so this is likely a read error. The gene calls are TRBV6-1 and TRBJ2-2; 9 positions agree with TRBD2. There are 18 residues in the CDR3. Germline loops: CDR1 MNHNS, CDR2 SASEGT. The CDR3 loop reads CAISLRLAGNANTGELFV. In nucleotides, the CDR3 is TGTGCCATCAGTCTTCGTCTAGCGGGAAACGCGAACACCGGGGAGCTGTTTGTT.

The rearrangement links TRBV29-1 to TRBJ2-7; unclear D gene. Germline CDR1 and CDR2: SQVTM and ANQGSEA. CDR3 length: 11 residues. The CDR3 sequence: CSGRVAYKQYF. CDR3 DNA: TGCAGTGGAAGGGTTGCATACAAGCAGTACTTC.

The chain recombines TRBV4-1 with TRBJ2-7; the D gene is possibly TRBD1 (5 bases). Germline CDR1 and CDR2: MGHRA and YSYEKL. The CDR3 covers 15 residues. Trimming removed 0 bases at V and 4 bases at J, with 13 bases between. The DNA for the CDR3 is TGCGCCAGCAGCCAAGAAAGGGGCCGTAGATACGAGCAGTACTTC. It encodes CASSQERGRRYEQYF.

The genes are TRBV2 and TRBJ1-4; no reliable D call. CDR1 and CDR2 (germline): SNHLY, FYNNEI. The CDR3 runs 12 residues. The CDR3 reads CAGHGINEKLFF. The DNA of the CDR3 is TGTGCAGGGCACGGGATTAATGAAAAACTGTTTTTT.

Turning to this clonotype: Likely a read error: the CDR3 ends without its conserved phenylalanine or tryptophan. The genes are TRBV12-3 or TRBV12-4 and TRBJ2-7; D unclear. This CDR3 is 12 amino acids long. The V and J ends lost 5 bases and 7 bases respectively, with 12 bases between them. CDR3 loop: CASSRVGGEQYL. In DNA form, the CDR3 reads TGTGCCAGCAGTCGGGTGGGTGGGGAGCAGTACCTC.

A note on this clonotype: Since no conserved phenylalanine or tryptophan closes the CDR3, a read error is the likely cause. The chain employs TRBV14 and TRBJ2-7; D uncertain. V lost 6 bases and J 7 bases, leaving 16 bases between the germline ends. Germline V gives CDR1 SGHDN, CDR2 FVKESK. This CDR3 comprises 13 residues. The CDR3 DNA reads as TGTGCCAGCAGGATGGGAAGACTCCTGGAGCAGTACTTA. Translated: CASRMGRLLEQYL.